This T cell receptor (beta chain) was recovered during a study of shared clonotypes between healthy human individuals. The overall study: The cohort had two women and three men, ages 18 to 49. Study outcomes and limitations: Clonotype sharing among donors was expected to depend on sequencing depth.

Trimming took off 0 bases at V and 2 bases at J, with 11 bases between the two ends. There are 15 residues in the CDR3. CDR1 SGHDT and CDR2 YYEEEE come from the germline V gene. The donors were adults (healthy and HIV-negative) with no recent acute infections or vaccinations. This clone was observed a handful of times. Its antigen is currently unknown. Deep was the level used in running the assay. Clones were read by immunoSEQ multiplex PCR, and TCRdb kept only the in-frame ones, dropping some. The profile shows approximately 500,000 clones, 79% of them singletons. Sequenced sample: PBMCs. This chain joins TRBV5-6 and TRBJ1-1; D is unclear. This sequence was found in a woman between 40 and 50 years old in good health. Some clones in this sample may be carry-over from other donors' samples. The CDR3 sequence is CASSLVYSINTEAFF. The CDR3 DNA reads TGTGCCAGCAGCTTGGTTTACAGCATAAACACTGAAGCTTTCTTT.